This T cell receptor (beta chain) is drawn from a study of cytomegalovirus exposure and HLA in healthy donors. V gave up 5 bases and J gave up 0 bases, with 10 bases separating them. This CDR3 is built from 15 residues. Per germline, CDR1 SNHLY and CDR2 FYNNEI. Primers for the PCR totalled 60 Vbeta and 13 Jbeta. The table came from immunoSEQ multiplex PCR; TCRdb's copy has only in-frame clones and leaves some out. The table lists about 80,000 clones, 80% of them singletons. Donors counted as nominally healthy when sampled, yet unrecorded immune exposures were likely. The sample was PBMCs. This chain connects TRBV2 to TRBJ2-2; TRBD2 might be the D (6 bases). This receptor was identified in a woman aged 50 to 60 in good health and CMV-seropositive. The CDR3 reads CASSWGLTNTGELFF. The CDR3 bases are TGTGCCAGCAGTTGGGGACTCACGAACACCGGGGAGCTGTTTTTT.